This T cell receptor (beta chain) comes out of a study of early T cells in non-severe SARS-CoV-2 infection (dated by TCRdb to about 2021). General notes on the study: Because TCR sequencing relied on bulk RNA taken from unsorted whole blood, pairing of alpha and beta chains was not possible. The investigation overall reported the following: Matching against VDJdb was skewed toward anti-spike CD8 responses, likely underestimated virus-specific expansions, and missed private and CD4 specificities.

Set within a cohort of healthcare workers in London, UK, this nested case-control study involved weekly PCR testing of nasopharyngeal swabs along with blood sampling. Healthcare workers were recruited during the week of the UK lockdown, between 23 and 31 March 2020, and followed weekly for up to roughly 15 weeks. This clonotype was observed at least ten times. It has no known antigen specificity. Nothing much larger sits one base from this clone, and base qualities are not available. Libraries were prepared through 5' RACE. TCRdb records NextSeq 500 as the sequencer. To correct for sequencing error and PCR bias, the TCR library protocol tagged individual cDNA molecules with unique molecular identifiers. Both TCR alpha and beta chains were sequenced, and tight co-correlation was observed between alpha and beta sequence abundances in each sample. The source study handled its data this way. Decombinator V4 was used to annotate the V gene, J gene and CDR3 of the TCR sequences. TCRs were defined as expanded if a significant change between any two time points was detected under a Poisson model with p below 0.0001. TCR abundances were normalised to the total number of TCRs sequenced per sample and were expressed as counts per million. MAIT TCRs were defined by TRAV1-2 paired with TRAJ12, TRAJ20 or TRAJ33, and iNKT TCRs by TRAV10 paired with TRAJ18. VDJdb, accessed 1 November 2021, was searched for CMV, EBV and SARS-CoV-2 annotated TCRs, with TCRs annotated for multiple antigens excluded. The raw public data were reprocessed by TCRdb itself: fastp quality trimming at Q25, MiXCR clonotype calling, in-frame beta chains only. When rows share a CDR3 protein, they turn into one entry using the most common DNA and genes. These V and J calls derive from TCRdb rather than the authors' analysis. This sample holds roughly 35,000 distinct CDR3 sequences; approximately 5% were observed only once. The ten largest account for 25% to 30% of the sample.

CDR1 and CDR2, per the germline V gene, are MGHRA and YSYEKL. Trimming at the junction amounts to 6 bases on V and 4 bases on J, and the germline ends lie 16 bases apart. Taken from cysteine to phenylalanine, the CDR3 has 16 residues. Here the CDR3 DNA is all that survives: 48 bases in frame from base 1. The rearrangement combines TRBV4-1 with TRBJ1-6; a weak D assignment points to TRBD1 (6 bases agree). Specimen: whole blood. The clonotype originates from an adult who was a healthcare worker with PCR-confirmed SARS-CoV-2 infection or an uninfected control (not recorded which). At the DNA level, the sequence is TGCGCCAGCAGGGCTATGGGGGGCGCGTATAATTCACCCCTCCACTTT. Translated, this gives CASRAMGGAYNSPLHF.